Listed below are T cell receptor beta chains from one sample, sequenced in a study of spatial heterogeneity in lung cancer. TCRdb re-called the 5' RACE reads with MiXCR, one entry per CDR3 protein. The sample consists of approximately 39,000 distinct CDR3 sequences, approximately 5.5% of them appearing once. Sequenced material: PBMCs, taken at surgery. The origin of the receptors is a male donor with early-stage non-small cell lung cancer. Both conserved end residues are part of each CDR3. D genes are given only for firm matches. Size is omitted from some rows. Given values are once, few, many or a class for expanded clones.

V: TRBV4-2; size: many; J: TRBJ2-1; D: TRBD2; DNA: TGTGCCAGCAGCCGAGATAGCGGGGGGACCTACAATGAGCAGTTCTTC; CDR3: CASSRDSGGTYNEQFF
V: TRBV6-5; size: few; J: TRBJ2-7; D: NA; DNA: TGTGCCAGCAGTTACTCGGGGCAGGGCTACGAGCAGTACTTC; CDR3: CASSYSGQGYEQYF
V: TRBV5-6; size: NA; J: TRBJ2-7; D: NA; DNA: TGTGCCAGCAGCTTGTCACCCAGTCAAACCTACGAGCAGTACTTC; CDR3: CASSLSPSQTYEQYF
V: TRBV24-1; size: few; J: TRBJ2-1; D: TRBD2; DNA: TGTGCCACCAGTGATTTAACTAGCGGGAGGGGCAATGAGCAGTTCTTC; CDR3: CATSDLTSGRGNEQFF
V: TRBV20-1; size: many; J: TRBJ2-3; D: NA; DNA: TGCAGTGTGGGCAGGTCCGCAGATACGCAGTATTTT; CDR3: CSVGRSADTQYF
V: TRBV28; size: many; J: TRBJ1-2; D: NA; DNA: TGTGCCAGCAGATTTCCGGGACTGGGAGGCTATGGCTACACCTTC; CDR3: CASRFPGLGGYGYTF
V: TRBV6-1; size: many; J: TRBJ2-5; D: NA; DNA: TGTGCCAGCAGGACCCGGGAGTGGGAGGCCCAGTACTTC; CDR3: CASRTREWEAQYF
V: TRBV29-1; size: medium-sized; J: TRBJ1-1; D: TRBD1; DNA: TGCAGCGTAGGAGCAGGGGGCTCGGTGGTCACTGAAGCTTTCTTT; CDR3: CSVGAGGSVVTEAFF
V: TRBV20-1; size: many; J: TRBJ1-2; D: NA; DNA: TGCAGTGCGCGAAAGGACAAGATAGGTGGCTACACCTTC; CDR3: CSARKDKIGGYTF
V: TRBV2; size: many; J: TRBJ2-2; D: NA; DNA: TGTGCCAGCAGTCAAACAGGAATGGGGGCCGGGGAGCTGTTTTTT; CDR3: CASSQTGMGAGELFF
V: TRBV15; size: many; J: TRBJ2-3; D: TRBD2; DNA: TGTGCCACCAGCAGCAGACTAGCCGCAGATACGCAGTATTTT; CDR3: CATSSRLAADTQYF
V: TRBV2; size: many; J: TRBJ1-1; D: NA; DNA: TGTGCCAGCAGCGCCACCGGGACTAGAGGGACTGAAGCTTTCTTT; CDR3: CASSATGTRGTEAFF
V: TRBV4-3; size: many; J: TRBJ1-6; D: NA; DNA: TGCGCCAGCAGCCCCGCTCAGGGTTATAATTCACCCCTCCACTTT; CDR3: CASSPAQGYNSPLHF
V: TRBV4-1; size: few; J: TRBJ1-1; D: NA; DNA: TGCGCCAGCAGCCAAGAAGGGGGTCTCATGAACACTGAAGCTTTCTTT; CDR3: CASSQEGGLMNTEAFF
V: TRBV6-1; size: many; J: TRBJ2-1; D: TRBD1; DNA: TGTGCCAGCAGCCCCAGGACAGGGGGGAAATACAATGAGCAGTTCTTC; CDR3: CASSPRTGGKYNEQFF
V: TRBV19; size: many; J: TRBJ2-4; D: NA; DNA: TGTGCCAGTAGTATTGGGGTATCGATGGCCAAAAACATTCAGTACTTC; CDR3: CASSIGVSMAKNIQYF
V: TRBV7-9; size: many; J: TRBJ1-5; D: NA; DNA: TGTGCCAGCAGCTTAGAGGGGGGCTCTCAGCCCCAGCATTTT; CDR3: CASSLEGGSQPQHF
V: TRBV7-8; size: few; J: TRBJ1-1; D: NA; DNA: TGTGCCAGCAGCTCGGTGGGGGGTCGTGAAGCTTTCTTT; CDR3: CASSSVGGREAFF
V: TRBV11-2; size: NA; J: TRBJ1-1; D: NA; DNA: TGTGCCAGCAGTCCCCTCGGGGCAGGAACTGAAGCTTTCTTT; CDR3: CASSPLGAGTEAFF
V: TRBV7-6; size: few; J: TRBJ2-3; D: NA; DNA: TGTGCCAGCAGCTTACTGCAGGAAATCACAGATACGCAGTATTTT; CDR3: CASSLLQEITDTQYF